This TCR beta chain was retrieved from a study of tissue T cells after allogeneic stem cell transplantation (dated by TCRdb to the early 2020s). In the study overall: Using research autopsies of patients with and without GVHD, plus mouse models of GVHD, the study profiled TCR beta repertoires across many tissues. The human arm was a prospective observational study without blinding or randomization. The paper's findings and limits, for the study overall: The patient cohort was small and varied clinically, and sampling depth was recognized as a limitation. Few T cell clones were found to be shared across patients, but shared repertoire signatures across patients were revealed in a tissue-specific fashion by motif-based clustering. The study did not establish which tissue TCRs were alloreactive or antigen-specific, and some clones may have been host cells that persisted. In both patients and mice, T cells from blood and spleen picked up only a limited part of the TCR repertoire that was detected in tissues. Within patients, how anatomically similar the tissues were was a key factor in shaping TCR repertoire composition, regardless of disease or transplant status.

This clone was picked up a small number of times. Its specific antigen is unknown. With a mouse as the source, gene names and germline sequences are drawn from the mouse. This specimen's time point label, per the study, means: mouse harvest day 14 after allogeneic transplant. Each mouse graft consisted of 10^7 T-cell-depleted bone marrow cells plus 10^6 splenic CD5+ T cells and was given by tail vein injection. Mouse GVHD was modeled in a major MHC-mismatch B6 (H2b) into BALB/c (H2d) model, with tissues profiled at day 7 or 14. Mouse tissues and retro-orbital blood were harvested on day 7 or 14 post-transplant using separate sterile tools per animal; livers were flushed beforehand. Before genomic DNA isolation with the DNeasy Blood & Tissue Kit, mouse tissues were minced with razor blades in buffered saline. Library method: the immunoSEQ multiplex PCR assay. TCRbeta CDR3 sequencing was performed at survey depth by Adaptive Biotechnologies, and CDR3 sequences, V/J genes, productive frequency and template counts were reported. TCR beta CDR3 regions were amplified from genomic DNA rather than RNA. The source study handled its data this way. Pairwise repertoire overlap between tissues was quantified with Jensen-Shannon divergence, where 1 means complete divergence and 0 identical. Tissues were clustered by single-linkage agglomerative hierarchical clustering of pairwise JSD values and displayed as dendrograms. GLIPH2 was run on all patient samples with simulation_depth 1000, kmer_min_depth 3, cdr3_length_cutoff 8, keeping groups with more than two unique CDR3s. A standardized tissue-overlap score was calculated by extrapolating Jaccard GLIPH-group overlap across patients to a standard repertoire size of 1000 clones. Linear mixed-effect models, with tissue as a fixed effect and individual as a random effect, were used to test how diversity related to clinical or experimental variables. Drawn from immuneACCESS, this table holds only the in-frame rearrangements with V and J called that TCRdb kept. Clones are partly lost; checked studies trace under half to an unresolved V gene and leave the rest unexplained. V, J and clone size reflect that table, while D and trimming were determined from the DNA. This sample comprises about 4,600 clones, about 50% of them detected only once. The ten largest clones capture about a fifth of the sample.

Sequencing was carried out using lymph node tissue. This sequence was found in a female BALB/c mouse given C57BL/6 T cells with graft-versus-host disease after an allogeneic hematopoietic cell transplant.

The CDR3 protein is CASSSDRSGNTLYF. The sequenced part of the CDR3 DNA is TGTGCCAGCAGTTCCGACAGGTCTGGAAATACGCTCTAT. Rearrangement joined TRBV19 to TRBJ1-3; the D gene is possibly TRBD1, with 6 bases matching. Read sequence stops 1 residue before the CDR3 end, and the germline J gene provides the missing end. V is shortened by 4 bases, J by 1 base, and the region joining them spans 9 bases. From the cysteine up to the phenylalanine, the CDR3 has a length of 14 residues. The DNA covers only part of the CDR3, 39 bases in frame from base 1. From a lookup of the germline V gene (reference sequence), CDR1 and CDR2 are FNHDT and SITEND.